The 20 T cell receptor beta chains reported below all come from one sample, sequenced in a study of Tregs in tolerant kidney transplant recipients. Data came from immunoSEQ multiplex PCR; TCRdb stores just in-frame clones and leaves some out. This table holds approximately 17,000 clones, approximately 57% found once. No antigens are known for them. Sequenced: Tregs from blood cultured with allogeneic cells. The receptor source for this set is a human donor in good health.

The sample holds one count of this clone. This chain connects TRBV7-9 to TRBJ2-5; TRBD1 aligns across 11 bases. The J call is in doubt because the DNA end fits TRBJ2-7 better. This CDR3 is built from 16 residues. CDR1 and CDR2 from the germline V gene are SEHNR and FQNEAQ (reference sequence). CDR3 region: CASSSPGQGVIYEQYF. Here the CDR3 DNA reads TGTGCCAGCAGCTCCCCGGGACAGGGGGTCATCTACGAGCAGTACTTC.

This clone was observed a handful of times. The chain couples TRBV11-3 to TRBJ2-3, with D hard to call. The CDR3 length is 11 residues. Looked up from germline, CDR1 is SGHNT and CDR2 is YENEEA. With 3 bases removed from V and 4 bases from J, the gap between germline ends came to 2 bases. The CDR3 protein is CASSLSDTQYF. The CDR3 DNA reads TGTGCCAGCAGCTTGTCAGATACGCAGTATTTT.

The chain uses TRBV7-1 and TRBJ2-7; a weak D match, TRBD1 (6 bases). TRBV7-1 is an ORF, and what it does is uncertain. With 4 bases removed from V and 5 bases from J, the gap between germline ends came to 15 bases. The CDR3 contains 14 residues. CDR3 sequence: CASSLGGRSHEQYF. The DNA of the CDR3 is TGTGCCAGCAGCTTAGGGGGTAGGTCCCACGAGCAGTACTTC.

The chain has TRBV19 and TRBJ1-6; D ambiguous. CDR1 LNHDA and CDR2 SQIVND come from the germline V gene (reference sequence). V dropped 4 bases and J dropped 0 bases, with 10 bases sitting between them. The CDR3 sequence is 16 residues long. CDR3 bases: TGTGCCAGTAGTAGAAGTTGGAGCTCCTATAATTCACCCCTCCACTTT. This translates into CASSRSWSSYNSPLHF.

This rearrangement joins TRBV4-2 to TRBJ1-1, with D tentatively TRBD1 (5 bases). The CDR3 loop spans 14 amino acids. V was trimmed by 6 bases and J by 2 bases, leaving 13 bases between them. Germline values: CDR1 LGHNA, CDR2 YNFKEQ. The CDR3 DNA sequence: TGTGCCAGCAGATACAGGTCAGGAAACACTGAAGCTTTCTTT. This sequence encodes CASRYRSGNTEAFF.

V is TRBV7-3 and J is TRBJ2-7, with 7 bases that match TRBD1. Trimming removed 2 bases from V and 3 bases from J; junction bases left unmatched: 1. CDR3 length: 13 residues. The V gene's germline CDR1 is SGHTA and CDR2 FQGTGA. CDR3 coding DNA: TGTGCCAGCAGCTTAGACAGGGTCTACGAGCAGTACTTC. Translating gives CASSLDRVYEQYF.

The chain is built from TRBV21-1 and TRBJ2-5; the DNA was not used to check the table's D call, TRBD2. TRBV21-1 is a known pseudogene. This CDR3 has 11 amino acids. CDR3 DNA: TGTGCCACCGAAAAAGAGCAGACCCAGTACTTC. It is translated as CATEKEQTQYF.

The chain couples TRBV4-1 to TRBJ2-3; weak D call: TRBD1 (5 bases). The CDR3 totals 14 residues. CDR1 MGHRA and CDR2 YSYEKL come from the germline V gene. V was pared by 4 bases and J by 0 bases, with 8 bases between. The CDR3 here is CASSPGYSTDTQYF. Here the CDR3 DNA reads TGCGCCAGCAGCCCAGGGTATAGCACAGATACGCAGTATTTT.

The rearrangement links TRBV5-6 to TRBJ2-3; D not resolved. The CDR3 has 15 amino acids. V lost 1 base and J 0 bases, leaving 9 bases between the germline ends. Germline V gene sequence: CDR1 SGHDT, CDR2 YYEEEE. The CDR3 loop is CASSLRLISTDTQYF. The CDR3 bases are TGTGCCAGCAGCTTGCGACTGATTAGCACAGATACGCAGTATTTT.

The rearrangement links TRBV7-8 to TRBJ2-4, with 7 bases matching TRBD2. V shed 5 bases and J 8 bases; nucleotides not matched to a gene: 6. This CDR3 is built from 13 residues. The V gene's germline CDR1 is SGHVS and CDR2 FQNEAQ. The CDR3 coding sequence is TGTGCCAGCAGCCCCCCCCGGGAGGACATTCAGTACTTC. Residues: CASSPPREDIQYF.

The genes are TRBV7-9 and TRBJ2-1; D not certain. The CDR3 runs to 12 residues. The V and J ends lost 2 bases and 8 bases respectively, with 7 bases between them. Looked up from germline, CDR1 is SEHNR and CDR2 is FQNEAQ (reference sequence). CDR3 DNA sequence: TGTGCCAGCAGCTTAACCGAGGATGAGCAGTTCTTC. This gives the protein CASSLTEDEQFF.

This clone was seen a single time. The gene calls are TRBV10-3 and TRBJ2-5, with 10 nucleotides matching TRBD2. The V and J ends lost 2 bases and 5 bases, in that order; junction bases with no gene match: 8. Germline CDR1 is ENHRY and CDR2 is SYGVKD. The CDR3 is made up of 16 amino acids. The CDR3 region has the DNA TGTGCCATCAGTGAGGATCAGCGGGGGGGCTGGGAGACCCAGTACTTC. Its protein product is CAISEDQRGGWETQYF.

The chain recombines TRBV7-9 with TRBJ1-4, with unresolved D. CDR1 and CDR2 from the germline V gene are SEHNR and FQNEAQ (reference sequence). The CDR3 has 16 residues. V was cut by 5 bases and J by 7 bases, with 20 bases left in between. CDR3 DNA sequence: TGTGCCAGCAGCCCCTCCCCCACAAGGATGGGTGAAAAACTGTTTTTT. This codes for CASSPSPTRMGEKLFF.

J is TRBJ2-7 and V is TRBV6-6; a weak D match, TRBD1 (6 bases). The CDR3 covers 12 residues. With 8 bases removed from V and 10 bases from J, the gap between germline ends came to 18 bases. The germline CDR1 and CDR2 sequences are MNHNY and SVGAGI (reference sequence). CDR3 in amino acids: CASGHSQGSQYF. Written as DNA, the CDR3 is TGTGCCAGCGGCCATTCACAGGGAAGCCAGTACTTC.

The V gene is TRBV7-2, the J gene TRBJ2-7; the D gene is possibly TRBD1 (6 bases). V was trimmed by 2 bases and J by 5 bases, leaving 16 bases between them. The CDR3 spans 15 residues. CDR1 SGHTA and CDR2 FQGNSA come from the germline V gene. The CDR3 DNA is TGTGCCAGCAGCTTAAAGGGCAGGGGTAAGGACGAGCAGTACTTC. This codes for CASSLKGRGKDEQYF. The whole variable domain, remainder taken from reference TRBV7-2 and TRBJ2-7, is GAGVSQSPSNKVTEKGKDVELRCDPISGHTALYWYRQSLGQGLEFLIYFQGNSAPDKSGLPSDRFSAERTGGSVSTLTIQRTQQEDSAVYLCASSLKGRGKDEQYFGPGTRLTVT.

This clone was counted a few times. The V and J genes are TRBV4-2 and TRBJ2-5, with D possibly TRBD1 on 5 matching bases. Germline-derived CDR1 and CDR2 are LGHNA and YNFKEQ. The CDR3 runs to 16 residues. Deletions cut 1 base from V and 3 bases from J, with 15 bases between. DNA for the CDR3: TGTGCCAGCAGCCAAGTCGGGTCAGGGCCCAAAGAGACCCAGTACTTC. Its translation: CASSQVGSGPKETQYF.

V and J are TRBV5-4 and TRBJ1-1; D uncertain. The CDR3 has 15 residues. CDR1 and CDR2 from the germline V gene are SGHNT and YYREEE (reference sequence). The V end lost 2 bases, the J end lost 6 bases, and 17 bases lay between the germline ends. The CDR3 reads CASSFKRAGPSEAFF. As DNA, the CDR3 is TGTGCCAGCAGCTTTAAGCGGGCGGGCCCATCTGAAGCTTTCTTT.

V usage is TRBV6-5 and J usage is TRBJ1-2; the D gene is possibly TRBD1 (5 bases). CDR1 is MNHEY, CDR2 SVGAGI, per germline. Trimming cost V 3 bases and J 4 bases, with 15 bases left between them. CDR3 size: 15 residues. CDR3 sequence (DNA): TGTGCCAGCAGTTATAGGGCGGGACGAGGCTATGGCTACACCTTC. Translating it yields CASSYRAGRGYGYTF.

This chain joins TRBV7-2 and TRBJ1-6; the D is unclear. CDR3 size: 12 residues. Trimming left V 6 bases short and J 11 bases short, with 11 bases between. Germline CDR1 is SGHTA and CDR2 is FQGNSA. The CDR3 sequence is CASRESRAPLHF. The DNA of the CDR3 is TGTGCCAGCAGAGAGAGTCGTGCACCCCTCCACTTT.

The J gene is TRBJ2-3, the V gene TRBV7-3; possible D gene TRBD1, 6 bases. Trimming shortened V by 5 bases and J by 2 bases, and 17 bases separated the two germline ends. The CDR3 sequence is 16 residues long. Germline loops: CDR1 SGHTA, CDR2 FQGTGA. CDR3 coding DNA: TGTGCCAGCAGCCTCGGACAGTTATTAACCACAGATACGCAGTATTTT. Translating it yields CASSLGQLLTTDTQYF.